Given below is one T cell receptor beta chain in context. These data belong to a study of OX40 agonist ivuxolimab in advanced cancers. Method: immunoSEQ multiplex PCR; TCRdb's copy keeps in-frame clones and lacks some. This sample has fewer than 90,000 clones; about 90% occur once, and the top ten carry 2.5% to 3.5%. The source of this sequence is an adult with an advanced solid tumor such as melanoma, head and neck, liver or kidney cancer. Sequenced here: CD4+ or CD8+ T cells sorted from blood, sampled in a trial of the OX40 agonist ivuxolimab.

The DNA for the CDR3 is TGTGCCAGCAGCCCAGGGCAGGGGGCGGACAATTCACCCCTCCACTTT. This encodes CASSPGQGADNSPLHF. The chain carries TRBV7-9 and TRBJ1-6, with 8 bases fitting TRBD1. Germline V gene data show CDR1 as SEHNR and CDR2 as FQNEAQ (reference sequence). The CDR3 is made up of 16 amino acids. V shed 5 bases and J 7 bases; nucleotides not matched to a gene: 10.